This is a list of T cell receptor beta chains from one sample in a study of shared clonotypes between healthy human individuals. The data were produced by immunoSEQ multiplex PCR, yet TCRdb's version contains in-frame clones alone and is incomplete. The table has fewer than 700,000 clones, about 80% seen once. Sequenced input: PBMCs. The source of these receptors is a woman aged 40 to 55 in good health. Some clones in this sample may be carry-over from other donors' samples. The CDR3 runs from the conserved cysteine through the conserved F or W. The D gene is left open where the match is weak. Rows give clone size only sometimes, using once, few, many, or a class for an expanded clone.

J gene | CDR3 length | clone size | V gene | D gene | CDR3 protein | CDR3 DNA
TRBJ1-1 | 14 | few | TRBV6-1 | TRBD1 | CASSERWDRGLAFF | TGTGCCAGCAGTGAACGGTGGGACAGGGGTCTGGCTTTCTTT
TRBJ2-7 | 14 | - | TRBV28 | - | CASRIRASGWEQYF | TGTGCCAGCAGAATACGGGCATCCGGGTGGGAGCAGTACTTC
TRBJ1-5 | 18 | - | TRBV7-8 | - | CASSPETPSTYSNQPQHF | TGTGCCAGCAGCCCCGAGACGCCTAGTACGTATAGCAATCAGCCCCAGCATTTT
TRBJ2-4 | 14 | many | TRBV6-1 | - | CASSEKAEGNIQYF | TGTGCCAGCAGTGAAAAGGCGGAGGGAAACATTCAGTACTTC
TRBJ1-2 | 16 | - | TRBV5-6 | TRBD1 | CASIQTGTDFIYGYTF | TGTGCCAGCATCCAGACCGGGACAGACTTCATCTATGGCTACACCTTC
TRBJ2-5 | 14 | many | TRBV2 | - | CASRTPADGETQYF | TGTGCCAGCAGAACCCCAGCGGACGGGGAGACCCAGTACTTC
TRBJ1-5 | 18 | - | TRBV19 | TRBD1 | CASRPSGGDPGSNQPQHF | TGTGCCAGTAGGCCCTCAGGGGGGGACCCTGGGAGCAATCAGCCCCAGCATTTT
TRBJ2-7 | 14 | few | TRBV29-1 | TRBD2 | CSAYTSGAQYEQYF | TGCAGCGCCTACACTAGCGGGGCACAATACGAGCAGTACTTC
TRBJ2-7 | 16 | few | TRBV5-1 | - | CASSLERLPSSYEQYF | TGCGCCAGCAGCTTGGAGAGGCTCCCGAGCTCCTACGAGCAGTACTTC
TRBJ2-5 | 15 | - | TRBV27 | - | CASSSPSSGVETQYF | TGTGCCAGCAGTTCCCCTTCTAGTGGGGTAGAGACCCAGTACTTC
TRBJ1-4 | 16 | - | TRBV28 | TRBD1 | CASSPKSGTGGEKLFF | TGTGCCAGCAGTCCGAAATCCGGGACAGGGGGAGAAAAACTGTTTTTT
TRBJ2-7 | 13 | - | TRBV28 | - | CASSEAGFYEQYF | TGTGCCAGCAGCGAAGCAGGATTCTACGAGCAGTACTTC
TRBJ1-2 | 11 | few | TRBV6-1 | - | CASSELDGYTF | TGTGCCAGCAGTGAGTTGGATGGCTACACCTTC
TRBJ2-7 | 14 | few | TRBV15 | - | CATSRGDSTYEQYF | TGTGCCACCAGCAGAGGGGACTCAACTTACGAGCAGTACTTC
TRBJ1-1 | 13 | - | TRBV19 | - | CASSIRGEAEAFF | TGTGCCAGTAGTATCCGGGGGGAGGCTGAAGCTTTCTTT
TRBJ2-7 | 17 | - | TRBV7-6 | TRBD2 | CASSPQVSGRGSYEQYF | TGTGCCAGCAGCCCCCAGGTTAGCGGGAGGGGCTCCTACGAGCAGTACTTC
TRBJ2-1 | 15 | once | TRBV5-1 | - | CASSLVQGSYNEQFF | TGCGCCAGCAGCTTGGTACAGGGCTCCTACAATGAGCAGTTCTTC
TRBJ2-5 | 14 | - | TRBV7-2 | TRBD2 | CASSLTSGQETQYF | TGTGCCAGCAGCCTGACTAGCGGCCAAGAGACCCAGTACTTC
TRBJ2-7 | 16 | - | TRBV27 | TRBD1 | CASSLTGTGALYEQYF | TGTGCCAGCAGCCTTACAGGGACAGGGGCTTTATACGAGCAGTACTTC
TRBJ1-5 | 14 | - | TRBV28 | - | CASSVQDDYQPQHF | TGTGCCAGCAGTGTCCAGGACGATTATCAGCCCCAGCATTTT
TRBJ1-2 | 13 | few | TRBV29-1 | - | CSVEGQGPYGYTF | TGCAGCGTTGAAGGGCAGGGCCCCTATGGCTACACCTTC
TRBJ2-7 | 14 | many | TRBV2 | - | CASSEIRGWYEQYF | TGTGCCAGCAGTGAAATCCGGGGTTGGTACGAGCAGTACTTC
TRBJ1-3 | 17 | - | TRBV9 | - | CASSPSRSGASGNTIYF | TGTGCCAGCAGCCCCTCTAGGTCAGGGGCGAGTGGAAACACCATATATTTT
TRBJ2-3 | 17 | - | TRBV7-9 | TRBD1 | CASSLEGRGIRTDTQYF | TGTGCCAGCAGCTTAGAGGGCAGGGGGATTCGCACAGATACGCAGTATTTT
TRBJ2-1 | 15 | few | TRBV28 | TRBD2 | CASSSGTSGRNEQFF | TGTGCCAGCAGTTCCGGGACTAGCGGGAGGAATGAGCAGTTCTTC
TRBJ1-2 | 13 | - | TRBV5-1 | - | CASSPISAFGYTF | TGCGCCAGCAGCCCTATATCAGCCTTTGGCTACACCTTC
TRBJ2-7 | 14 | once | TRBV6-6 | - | CASSSYRGAYEQYF | TGTGCCAGCAGTTCATACCGGGGTGCGTACGAGCAGTACTTC
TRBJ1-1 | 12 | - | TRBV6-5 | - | CASSYGGTEAFF | TGTGCCAGCAGTTACGGGGGGACTGAAGCTTTCTTT
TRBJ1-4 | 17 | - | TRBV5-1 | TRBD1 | CASSPGQGIATNEKLFF | TGCGCCAGCAGCCCAGGACAGGGGATCGCAACTAATGAAAAACTGTTTTTT
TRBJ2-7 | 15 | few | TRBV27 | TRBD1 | CASSLLGQGSYEQYF | TGTGCCAGCAGCCTCCTGGGACAGGGATCGTACGAGCAGTACTTC
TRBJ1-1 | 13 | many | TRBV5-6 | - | CASSWGGARPAFF | TGTGCCAGCAGCTGGGGAGGGGCCCGCCCGGCTTTCTTT
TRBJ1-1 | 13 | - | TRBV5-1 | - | CASSWDGNTEAFF | TGCGCCAGCAGCTGGGACGGAAACACTGAAGCTTTCTTT
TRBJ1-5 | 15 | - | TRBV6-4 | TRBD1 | CASSAEQGAGQPQHF | TGTGCCAGCAGTGCGGAACAGGGGGCCGGTCAGCCCCAGCATTTT
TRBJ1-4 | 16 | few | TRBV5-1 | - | CASSLVTQSDNEKLFF | TGCGCCAGCAGCTTGGTGACGCAAAGCGATAATGAAAAACTGTTTTTT
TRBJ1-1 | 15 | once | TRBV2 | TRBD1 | CASIEQGQPNTEAFF | TGTGCCAGCATAGAGCAGGGACAGCCGAACACCGAAGCTTTCTTT
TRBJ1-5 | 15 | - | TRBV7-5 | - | CARIYMRTGNQPQHF | TGTGCCAGAATCTACATGAGGACAGGCAATCAGCCCCAGCATTTT
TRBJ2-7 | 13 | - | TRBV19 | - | CASQATGRYEQYF | TGTGCCAGCCAAGCGACAGGACGCTACGAGCAGTACTTC
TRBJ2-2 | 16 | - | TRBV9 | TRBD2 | CASSVGTSGNTGELFF | TGTGCCAGCAGCGTAGGGACTAGCGGAAACACCGGGGAGCTGTTTTTT
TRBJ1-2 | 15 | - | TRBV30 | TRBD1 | CAWSAGQGRSYGYTF | TGTGCCTGGAGTGCCGGACAGGGTCGGAGCTATGGCTACACCTTC
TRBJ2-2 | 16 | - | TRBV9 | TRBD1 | CASSARGRGNTGELFF | TGTGCCAGCAGCGCCAGGGGGCGCGGGAACACCGGGGAGCTGTTTTTT
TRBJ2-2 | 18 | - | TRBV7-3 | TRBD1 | CASSPIPGQGTGPGELFF | TGTGCCAGCAGCCCAATCCCCGGACAGGGAACAGGACCCGGGGAGCTGTTTTTT
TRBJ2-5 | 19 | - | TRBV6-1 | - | CASSGWTGTLAGPGETQYF | TGTGCCAGCAGTGGATGGACAGGGACTCTAGCGGGCCCAGGAGAGACCCAGTACTTC
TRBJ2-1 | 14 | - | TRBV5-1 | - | CASSLGGGYNEQFF | TGCGCCAGCAGCTTAGGAGGGGGGTACAATGAGCAGTTCTTC
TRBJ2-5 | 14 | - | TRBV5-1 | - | CASSLFRREETQYF | TGCGCCAGCAGCTTGTTCCGCAGGGAAGAGACCCAGTACTTC
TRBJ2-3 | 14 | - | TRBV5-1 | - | CASSLGQSTDTQYF | TGCGCCAGCAGCTTGGGGCAGAGCACAGATACGCAGTATTTT
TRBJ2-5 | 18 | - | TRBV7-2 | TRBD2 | CASSFPGLAGGSGETQYF | TGTGCCAGCAGCTTCCCGGGACTAGCGGGAGGTAGCGGAGAGACCCAGTACTTC
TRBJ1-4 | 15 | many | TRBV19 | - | CASSLGGATNEKLFF | TGTGCCAGTAGTCTCGGAGGTGCAACTAATGAAAAACTGTTTTTT
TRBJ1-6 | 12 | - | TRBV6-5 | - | CASSRTNSPLHF | TGTGCCAGCAGCCGAACTAATTCACCCCTCCACTTT